This TCR beta chain originates from a study of T cells after yellow fever vaccination. Study-level information: Researchers used SMART-Seq v4 Ultra Low Input to prepare fractions that had low cell numbers.

They built TCR cDNA with 5'RACE template switching, a step that put in a universal primer site and UMIs. TCRdb analysed the 5' RACE reads with MiXCR anew, one entry per CDR3 protein. The table has approximately 150,000 distinct CDR3 sequences, approximately 6% seen once. This CDR3 spans 12 amino acids. The V and J ends lost 6 bases and 6 bases respectively, with 11 bases between them. CDR1 and CDR2 from the germline V gene are MDHEN and SYDVKM. The material sequenced was CD4+ T cells sorted from PBMCs, taken on the day of the first yellow fever vaccination. The rearrangement uses TRBV28 and TRBJ1-2; no firm D call. This receptor was identified in a young man who received the YFV17D yellow fever vaccine. CDR3 sequence: CASSLAHDGYTF. The CDR3 DNA reads TGTGCCAGCAGCTTGGCCCACGATGGCTACACCTTC.